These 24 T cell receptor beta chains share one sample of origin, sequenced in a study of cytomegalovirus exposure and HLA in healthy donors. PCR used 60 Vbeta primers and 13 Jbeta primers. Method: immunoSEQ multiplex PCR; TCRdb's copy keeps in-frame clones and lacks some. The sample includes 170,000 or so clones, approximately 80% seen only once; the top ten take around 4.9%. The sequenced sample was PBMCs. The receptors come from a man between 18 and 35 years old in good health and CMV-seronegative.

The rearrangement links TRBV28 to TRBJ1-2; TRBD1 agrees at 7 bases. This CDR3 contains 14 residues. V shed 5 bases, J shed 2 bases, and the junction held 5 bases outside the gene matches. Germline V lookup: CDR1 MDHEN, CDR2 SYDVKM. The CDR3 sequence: CASSLPTGNYGYTF. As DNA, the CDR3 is TGTGCCAGCAGTCTTCCGACAGGGAACTATGGCTACACCTTC.

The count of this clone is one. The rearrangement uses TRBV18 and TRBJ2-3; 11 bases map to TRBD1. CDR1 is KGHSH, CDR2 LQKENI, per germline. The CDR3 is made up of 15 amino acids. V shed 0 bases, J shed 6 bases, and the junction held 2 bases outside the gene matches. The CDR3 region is CASSPPGTGGDTQYF. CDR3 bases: TGTGCCAGCTCACCACCGGGGACAGGGGGGGATACGCAGTATTTT.

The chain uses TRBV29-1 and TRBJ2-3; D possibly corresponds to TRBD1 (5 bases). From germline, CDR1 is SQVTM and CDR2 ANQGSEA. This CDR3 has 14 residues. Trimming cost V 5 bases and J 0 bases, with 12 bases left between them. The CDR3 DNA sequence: TGCAGCGTTCGCCAGGGCTCTAGCACAGATACGCAGTATTTT. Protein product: CSVRQGSSTDTQYF.

The CDR3: CAILLAGGWYF. The CDR3 bases are TGTGCCATCTTACTAGCGGGAGGGTGGTATTTT. The V gene is TRBV2, the J gene TRBJ2-3; the match to TRBD2 covers 13 bases. V was pared by 10 bases and J by 14 bases, with 6 bases of the junction left unmatched. CDR1 and CDR2 (germline): SNHLY, FYNNEI. The CDR3 spans 11 residues.

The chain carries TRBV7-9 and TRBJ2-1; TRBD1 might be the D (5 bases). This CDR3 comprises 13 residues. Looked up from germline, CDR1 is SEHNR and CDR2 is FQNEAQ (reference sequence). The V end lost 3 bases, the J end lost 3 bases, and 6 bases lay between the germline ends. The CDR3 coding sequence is TGTGCCAGCAGCTTCCAGGGCTACAATGAGCAGTTCTTC. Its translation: CASSFQGYNEQFF.

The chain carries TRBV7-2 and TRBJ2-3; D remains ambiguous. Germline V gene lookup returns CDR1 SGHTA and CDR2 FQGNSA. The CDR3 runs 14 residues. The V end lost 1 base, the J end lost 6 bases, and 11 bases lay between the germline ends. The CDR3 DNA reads TGTGCCAGCAGCTTAGGCCTAGTTCTCGATACGCAGTATTTT. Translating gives CASSLGLVLDTQYF.

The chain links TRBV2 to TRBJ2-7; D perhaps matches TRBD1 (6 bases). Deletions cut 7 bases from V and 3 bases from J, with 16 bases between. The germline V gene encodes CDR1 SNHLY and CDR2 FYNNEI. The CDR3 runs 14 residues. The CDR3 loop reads CASIPYMTGYEQYF. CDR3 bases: TGTGCCAGCATCCCGTATATGACAGGCTACGAGCAGTACTTC.

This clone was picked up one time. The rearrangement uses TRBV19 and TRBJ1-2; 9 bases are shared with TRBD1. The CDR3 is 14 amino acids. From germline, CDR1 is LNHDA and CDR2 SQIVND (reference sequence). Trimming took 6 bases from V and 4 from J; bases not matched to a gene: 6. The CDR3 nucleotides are TGTGCCAGTAGGGACAGGGGCCGCGTCTATGGCTACACCTTC. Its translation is CASRDRGRVYGYTF.

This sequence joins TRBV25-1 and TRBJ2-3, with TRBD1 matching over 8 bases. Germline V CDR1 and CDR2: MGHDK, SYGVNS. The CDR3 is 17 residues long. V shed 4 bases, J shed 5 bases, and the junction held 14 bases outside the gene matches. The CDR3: CASSGQAGNRGRDTQYF. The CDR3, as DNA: TGTGCCAGCAGTGGCCAAGCAGGGAACAGGGGGAGAGATACGCAGTATTTT.

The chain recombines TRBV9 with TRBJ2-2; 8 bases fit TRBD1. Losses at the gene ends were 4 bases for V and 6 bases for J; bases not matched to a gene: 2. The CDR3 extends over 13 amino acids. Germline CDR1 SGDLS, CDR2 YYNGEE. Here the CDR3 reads CASSWTGSGELFF. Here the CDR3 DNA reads TGTGCCAGCAGCTGGACAGGGTCCGGGGAGCTGTTTTTT.

CDR3 DNA sequence: TGCAGCGTTGACGGGGCTAGCGGGAGTGGTAGGACAGATACGCAGTATTTT. It is translated as CSVDGASGSGRTDTQYF. V is TRBV29-1 and J is TRBJ2-3; TRBD2 matches at 10 bases. The germline gives CDR1 SQVTM, CDR2 ANQGSEA. This CDR3 contains 17 residues. With V trimmed by 3 bases and J by 3 bases, 12 bases remained unmatched.

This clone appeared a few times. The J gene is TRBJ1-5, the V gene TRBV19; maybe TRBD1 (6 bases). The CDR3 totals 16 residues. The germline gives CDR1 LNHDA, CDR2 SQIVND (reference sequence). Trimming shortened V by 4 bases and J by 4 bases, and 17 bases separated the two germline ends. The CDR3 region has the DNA TGTGCCAGTAGTAACTTCCCGGGACACCCTAATCAGCCCCAGCATTTT. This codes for CASSNFPGHPNQPQHF.

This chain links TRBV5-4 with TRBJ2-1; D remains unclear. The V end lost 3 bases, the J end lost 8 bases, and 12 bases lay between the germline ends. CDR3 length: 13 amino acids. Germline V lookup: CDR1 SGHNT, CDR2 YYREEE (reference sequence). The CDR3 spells CASSSSSADEQFF. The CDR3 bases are TGTGCCAGCAGCTCTTCGTCCGCAGATGAGCAGTTCTTC.

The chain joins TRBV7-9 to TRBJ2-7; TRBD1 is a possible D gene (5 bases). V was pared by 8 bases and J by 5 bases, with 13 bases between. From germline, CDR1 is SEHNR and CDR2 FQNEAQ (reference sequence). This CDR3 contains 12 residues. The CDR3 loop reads CASSPGSNEQYF. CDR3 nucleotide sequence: TGTGCCAGCTCGCCAGGGTCCAACGAGCAGTACTTC.

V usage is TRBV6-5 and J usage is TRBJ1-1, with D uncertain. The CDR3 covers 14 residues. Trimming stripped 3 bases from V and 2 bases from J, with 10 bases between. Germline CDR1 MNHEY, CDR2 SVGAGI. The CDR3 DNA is TGTGCCAGCAGTTATCTCTTTCCCAACACTGAAGCTTTCTTT. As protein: CASSYLFPNTEAFF.

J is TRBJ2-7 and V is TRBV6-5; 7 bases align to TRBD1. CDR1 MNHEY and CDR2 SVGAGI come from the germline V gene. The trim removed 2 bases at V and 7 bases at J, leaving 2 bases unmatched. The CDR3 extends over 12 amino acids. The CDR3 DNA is TGTGCCAGCAGTTACCGCAGGGGGGAGCAGTACTTC. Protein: CASSYRRGEQYF.

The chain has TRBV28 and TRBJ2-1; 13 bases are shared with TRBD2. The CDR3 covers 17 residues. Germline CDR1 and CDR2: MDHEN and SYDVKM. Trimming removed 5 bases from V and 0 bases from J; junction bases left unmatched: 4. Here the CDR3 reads CASSMGLAGSSYNEQFF. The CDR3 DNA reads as TGTGCCAGCAGTATGGGACTAGCGGGAAGCTCCTACAATGAGCAGTTCTTC.

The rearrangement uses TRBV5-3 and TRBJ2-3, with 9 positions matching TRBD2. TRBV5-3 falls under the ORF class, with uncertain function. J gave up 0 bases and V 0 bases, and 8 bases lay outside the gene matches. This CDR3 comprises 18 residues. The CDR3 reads CARSLASASGTSTDTQYF. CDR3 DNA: TGTGCCAGAAGCTTGGCCTCGGCTAGCGGGACTAGCACAGATACGCAGTATTTT.

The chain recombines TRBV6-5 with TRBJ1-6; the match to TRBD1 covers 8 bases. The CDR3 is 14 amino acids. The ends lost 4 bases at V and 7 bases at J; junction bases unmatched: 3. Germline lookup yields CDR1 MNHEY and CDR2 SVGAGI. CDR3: CASSWTGKNSPLHF. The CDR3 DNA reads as TGTGCCAGCAGTTGGACAGGGAAAAATTCACCCCTCCACTTT.

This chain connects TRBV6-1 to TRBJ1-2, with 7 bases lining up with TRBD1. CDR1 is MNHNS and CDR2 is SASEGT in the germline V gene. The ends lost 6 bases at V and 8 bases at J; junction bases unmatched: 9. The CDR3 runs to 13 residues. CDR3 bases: TGTGCCAGCAGAGATAGACAGGGACGCGGCTACACCTTC. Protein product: CASRDRQGRGYTF.

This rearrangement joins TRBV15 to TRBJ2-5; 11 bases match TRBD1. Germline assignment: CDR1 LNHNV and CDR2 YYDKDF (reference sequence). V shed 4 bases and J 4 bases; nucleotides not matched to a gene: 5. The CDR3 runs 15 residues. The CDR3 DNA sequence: TGTGCCACCAGCACCCGGACAGGGGGCGGAGAGACCCAGTACTTC. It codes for CATSTRTGGGETQYF.

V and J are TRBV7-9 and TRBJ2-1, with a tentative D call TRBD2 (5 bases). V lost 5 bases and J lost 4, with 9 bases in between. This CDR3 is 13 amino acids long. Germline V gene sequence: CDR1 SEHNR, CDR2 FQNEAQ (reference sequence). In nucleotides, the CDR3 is TGTGCCAGCAGCCTAGACTATTACAATGAGCAGTTCTTC. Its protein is CASSLDYYNEQFF.

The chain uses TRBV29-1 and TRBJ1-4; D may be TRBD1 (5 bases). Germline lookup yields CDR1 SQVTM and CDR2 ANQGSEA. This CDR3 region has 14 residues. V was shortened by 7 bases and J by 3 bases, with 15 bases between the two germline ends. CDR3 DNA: TGCAGCGCGGCGGGGCACCCAGCTAATGAAAAACTGTTTTTT. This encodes CSAAGHPANEKLFF.

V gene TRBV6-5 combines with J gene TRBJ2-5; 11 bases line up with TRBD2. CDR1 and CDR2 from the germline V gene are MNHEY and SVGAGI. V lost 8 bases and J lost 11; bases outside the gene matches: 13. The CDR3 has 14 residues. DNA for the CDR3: TGTGCCAGCGGATTAGCGGGAGGGCCCTTAGAGCAGTACTTC. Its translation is CASGLAGGPLEQYF.